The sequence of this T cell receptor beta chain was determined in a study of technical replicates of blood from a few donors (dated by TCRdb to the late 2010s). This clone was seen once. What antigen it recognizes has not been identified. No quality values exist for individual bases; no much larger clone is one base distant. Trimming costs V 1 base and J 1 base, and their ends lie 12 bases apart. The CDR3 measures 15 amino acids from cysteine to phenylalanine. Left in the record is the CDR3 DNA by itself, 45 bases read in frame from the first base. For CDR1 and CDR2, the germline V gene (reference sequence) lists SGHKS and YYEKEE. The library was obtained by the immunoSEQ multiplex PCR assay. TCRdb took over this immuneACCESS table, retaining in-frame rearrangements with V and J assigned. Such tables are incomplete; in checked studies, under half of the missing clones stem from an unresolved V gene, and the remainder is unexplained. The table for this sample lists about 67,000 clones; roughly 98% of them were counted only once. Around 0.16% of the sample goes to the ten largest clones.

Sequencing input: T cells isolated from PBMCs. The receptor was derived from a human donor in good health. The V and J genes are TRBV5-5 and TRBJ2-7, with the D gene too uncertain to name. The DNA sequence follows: TGTGCCAGCAGCTTGAAGTCAGGTGAATCCTACGAGCAGTACTTC. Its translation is CASSLKSGESYEQYF. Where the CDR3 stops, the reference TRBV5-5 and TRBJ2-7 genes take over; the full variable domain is DAGVTQSPTHLIKTRGQQVTLRCSPISGHKSVSWYQQVLGQGPQFIFQYYEKEERGRGNFPDRFSARQFPNYSSELNVNALLLGDSALYLCASSLKSGESYEQYFGPGTRLTVT.